This is a list of T cell receptor beta chains from one sample in a study of neurological immune-mediated disorders. TCRdb independently ran MiXCR on the 5' RACE reads; one entry per CDR3 protein. The sample contains about 53,000 distinct CDR3 sequences, roughly 7.7% of which appear only once. Sample: PBMCs. All receptors come from a woman in her thirties or forties in good health. Both conserved end residues are part of each CDR3. A D gene is named only where the DNA matches it firmly. Some rows have no size entry. The others give once, few or many, or a class for an expanded clone.

TRBV5-1,many,TRBJ2-5,TRBD2,CASRKDSGEETQYF,TGCGCCAGTCGTAAGGATAGCGGGGAGGAGACCCAGTACTTC
TRBV6-2/TRBV6-3,-,TRBJ1-1,-,CASSAPGAGTEAFF,TGTGCCAGCAGTGCCCCAGGGGCGGGCACTGAAGCTTTCTTT
TRBV5-1,many,TRBJ1-5,TRBD1,CASSTGTGGQPQHF,TGCGCCAGCAGTACCGGGACAGGGGGACAGCCCCAGCATTTT
TRBV4-2,many,TRBJ2-7,-,CASSQGLSGFGAYEQYF,TGTGCCAGCAGCCAAGGGTTGTCAGGGTTCGGAGCCTACGAGCAGTACTTC
TRBV7-2,many,TRBJ2-3,-,CASSFGRKTQYF,TGTGCCAGCAGCTTCGGACGGAAGACGCAGTATTTT
TRBV5-1,many,TRBJ2-1,-,CASSLVQDNEQFF,TGCGCCAGCAGCTTGGTTCAGGACAATGAGCAGTTCTTC
TRBV25-1,many,TRBJ2-7,-,CASRSSGGGESYEQYF,TGTGCCAGCAGATCTTCGGGGGGCGGTGAGTCCTACGAGCAGTACTTC
TRBV6-5,many,TRBJ2-2,TRBD1,CASRRQGANTGELFF,TGTGCCAGCAGGAGACAGGGGGCGAACACCGGGGAGCTGTTTTTT
TRBV24-1,many,TRBJ2-2,TRBD2,CATSDQAGRRGTTGELFF,TGTGCCACCAGTGACCAAGCGGGAAGGCGGGGGACCACCGGGGAGCTGTTTTTT
TRBV18,many,TRBJ1-1,-,CASSPDTNTEAFF,TGTGCCAGCTCCCCGGACACCAACACTGAAGCTTTCTTT
TRBV4-3,once,TRBJ2-5,-,CASSQTFRPEETQYF,TGCGCCAGCAGCCAAACTTTCCGACCAGAAGAGACCCAGTACTTC
TRBV10-3,many,TRBJ2-1,-,CATTRRGDYNEQFF,TGTGCCACGACACGCCGGGGCGACTACAATGAGCAGTTCTTC
TRBV7-6,-,TRBJ2-3,TRBD1,CASSPGTGDSTQYF,TGTGCCAGCAGCCCCGGGACAGGGGACAGTACGCAGTATTTT
TRBV25-1,many,TRBJ1-2,-,CASSESSWGSYTF,TGTGCCAGCAGTGAATCCAGCTGGGGAAGCTACACCTTC
TRBV6-5,many,TRBJ2-3,TRBD1,CASSIQGALTDTQYF,TGTGCCAGCAGTATACAGGGGGCATTGACAGATACGCAGTATTTT
TRBV14,many,TRBJ1-1,-,CASSQDWGRDEAFF,TGTGCCAGCAGCCAAGATTGGGGCAGGGACGAAGCTTTCTTT
TRBV6-1,many,TRBJ1-2,-,CASSEAPSRGGYTF,TGTGCCAGCAGTGAAGCTCCGTCCCGGGGGGGCTACACCTTC
TRBV4-1,many,TRBJ2-3,TRBD2,CASSHPPSGGTDTQYF,TGCGCCAGCAGCCATCCTCCTAGCGGGGGGACAGATACGCAGTATTTT
TRBV6-6,many,TRBJ2-1,-,CASSYSPNINEQFF,TGTGCCAGCAGTTACTCGCCCAACATCAATGAGCAGTTCTTC
TRBV29-1,few,TRBJ2-1,-,CSAKTVIYNEQFF,TGCAGCGCCAAAACAGTAATCTACAATGAGCAGTTCTTC
TRBV12-3/TRBV12-4,many,TRBJ2-7,-,CASSSSSYEQYF,TGTGCCAGCAGTTCGAGCTCCTACGAGCAGTACTTC
TRBV15,many,TRBJ1-1,-,CATSRGWGSGSTEAFF,TGTGCCACCAGCAGAGGATGGGGAAGTGGGAGCACTGAAGCTTTCTTT
TRBV6-2/TRBV6-3,-,TRBJ1-5,TRBD1,CASSYPTGGQPQHF,TGTGCCAGCAGCTACCCGACAGGGGGTCAGCCCCAGCATTTT
TRBV12-3/TRBV12-4,many,TRBJ2-1,-,CASTRSPLNEQFF,TGTGCCAGCACCCGGAGTCCCCTCAATGAGCAGTTCTTC
TRBV20-1,many,TRBJ2-3,-,CSATDWGWTTQYF,TGCAGTGCCACGGACTGGGGATGGACGACGCAGTATTTT
TRBV5-5,many,TRBJ2-2,-,CASSWRGGGELFF,TGTGCCAGCAGCTGGAGGGGCGGCGGGGAGCTGTTTTTT
TRBV20-1,many,TRBJ2-3,-,CSARPMTANHGTQYF,TGCAGTGCTAGACCAATGACAGCCAACCATGGAACGCAGTATTTT
TRBV29-1,many,TRBJ2-7,-,CSVEDPDSYEQYF,TGCAGCGTTGAAGATCCCGACAGCTACGAGCAGTACTTC
TRBV4-1,many,TRBJ2-7,TRBD2,CASSQDRLAGVLEQYF,TGCGCCAGCAGCCAAGATCGACTAGCGGGGGTCTTGGAGCAGTACTTC